This TCR beta chain was obtained from a study of shared clonotypes between healthy human individuals. Comments on this clone: What it binds is not known.

The length of the CDR3 is 12 residues. CDR1 and CDR2 from the germline V gene are SGHRS and YFSETQ. The V end lost 2 bases, the J end lost 8 bases, and 10 bases lay between the germline ends. Whole-study results and caveats: What naive subsets generally showed was a larger estimated richness than memory subsets showed. Among donors, sharing of clonotypes was expected to be affected by sequencing depth.

Every subset's genomic DNA went evenly onto several immunoSEQ plates. Assay: immunoSEQ multiplex PCR; the TCRdb copy retains only in-frame clones and omits some. The table records roughly 2.2 million clones, 85% to 95% of them present only once. The TCR was taken from a man between 18 and 35 years old in good health. Some clones in this sample may be carry-over from other donors' samples. The rearrangement uses TRBV5-1 and TRBJ1-1, with no clear D. The sequenced material came from naive CD4+ T cells from PBMCs. As for subset: CD45RA+ positively selected. CDR3 bases: TGCGCCAGCAGCTTAGGGCGCTTAGAAGCTTTCTTT. This encodes CASSLGRLEAFF. Based on the CDR3 plus reference TRBV5-1 and TRBJ1-1, the full variable domain is KAGVTQTPRYLIKTRGQQVTLSCSPISGHRSVSWYQQTPGQGLQFLFEYFSETQRNKGNFPGRFSGRQFSNSRSEMNVSTLELGDSALYLCASSLGRLEAFFGQGTRLTVV.